Reported below is one TCR beta chain. These data belong to a study of T cell responses to AZD1222 COVID-19 vaccine. Data came from immunoSEQ multiplex PCR; TCRdb stores just in-frame clones and leaves some out. The repertoire holds some 100,000 clones, less than 95% seen once, with approximately 1.2% in the top ten. Germline V gene sequence: CDR1 SEHNR, CDR2 FQNEAQ (reference sequence). This CDR3 has 16 residues. The junction had 9 bases not matched to a gene; V was cut back by 4 bases and J by 5 bases. The rearrangement links TRBV7-9 to TRBJ2-1; 9 bases fit TRBD1. The sample was peripheral blood, taken on day 0 of AZD1222 vaccination. The receptor comes from an adult in good health. As DNA, the CDR3 is TGTGCCAGCAGCTCAACGTTCCGACAGGGGGACAATGAGCAGTTCTTC. Protein product: CASSSTFRQGDNEQFF.